This T cell receptor beta chain appears in the sequencing data of a study of cytomegalovirus exposure and HLA in healthy donors. CDR1 is MDHEN and CDR2 is SYDVKM in the germline V gene. This CDR3 is 14 amino acids long. J lost 4 bases, V lost 6 bases, and 6 bases had no gene match. 60 Vbeta and 13 Jbeta primers were used in PCR. Repertoires were generated with immunoSEQ multiplex PCR, while TCRdb's copy carries only in-frame clones and drops some. The data show 75,000 to 100,000 clones, around 77% seen once. General study points: Researchers reportedly found TCR beta sequences accurately predicted most subjects' HLA-A and HLA-B alleles.

This clone was detected a few times. Its antigen is not identified. The chain employs TRBV28 and TRBJ1-1; 9 nucleotides agree with TRBD1. The sequenced material came from PBMCs. The receptor comes from an older woman in good health and CMV-seropositive. DNA of the CDR3: TGTGCCAGCAGCGTTCCGGGACAGGGCACTGAAGCTTTCTTT. Translated, it gives CASSVPGQGTEAFF.